The rows below give T cell receptor beta chains drawn from one sample of a study of T cell responses to AZD1222 COVID-19 vaccine. Sequencing was performed with immunoSEQ multiplex PCR; in TCRdb, only in-frame clones are kept and a portion is missing. This sample carries about 170,000 clones, around nine tenths of them seen once, and the ten largest clones take roughly 1.5%. The sample consisted of peripheral blood, taken on day 0 of AZD1222 vaccination. These receptors all come from an adult in good health. Both conserved end residues are part of each CDR3. A D gene is named only where the DNA matches it firmly. Rows give clone size only sometimes, using once, few, many, or a class for an expanded clone.

v_call,j_call,cdr3_length,d_call,clone_size,cdr3_nt,cdr3_aa
TRBV11-3,TRBJ1-6,15,TRBD1,NA,TGTGCCAGCAACTGGACAGGGAGTTATAATTCACCCCTCCACTTT,CASNWTGSYNSPLHF
TRBV5-1,TRBJ2-7,14,TRBD2,NA,TGCGCCAGCAGCTTAGCTAGCGGGAACTACGAGCAGTACTTC,CASSLASGNYEQYF
TRBV9,TRBJ2-3,17,NA,NA,TGTGCCAGCAGCCCAATAGTAGCGGTTTCGAGCACAGATACGCAGTATTTT,CASSPIVAVSSTDTQYF
TRBV11-2,TRBJ1-1,16,NA,NA,TGTGCCAGCAGCTTACCCCTGGACCGGGCCAACACTGAAGCTTTCTTT,CASSLPLDRANTEAFF
TRBV7-8,TRBJ2-1,18,TRBD2,NA,TGTGCCAGCAGCTTAGGCGGACTAGCGGGGGTGAACTACAATGAGCAGTTCTTC,CASSLGGLAGVNYNEQFF
TRBV6-5,TRBJ2-7,15,TRBD1,once,TGTGCCAGCAGTTACTCGACAGGGGGTTCCTACGAGCAGTACTTC,CASSYSTGGSYEQYF
TRBV19,TRBJ1-1,16,NA,NA,TGTGCCAGTAGTATAAAGGCAGGGTTGATGAACACTGAAGCTTTCTTT,CASSIKAGLMNTEAFF
TRBV5-5,TRBJ2-1,15,NA,NA,TGTGCCAGCAGCTCCACAGGGAGCTCCTACAATGAGCAGTTCTTC,CASSSTGSSYNEQFF
TRBV12-2,TRBJ2-1,14,NA,once,TGTGCAAGTCGCTCCCCGGGACTCTACAATGAGCAGTTCTTC,CASRSPGLYNEQFF
TRBV18,TRBJ1-6,18,TRBD1,NA,TGTGCCAGCTCACTTGTGGACAGGGAAGGCCTGTATAATTCACCCCTCCACTTT,CASSLVDREGLYNSPLHF
TRBV5-5,TRBJ1-5,14,NA,NA,TGTGCCAGCAGCTTGTATTATAGCAATCAGCCCCAGCATTTT,CASSLYYSNQPQHF
TRBV11-2,TRBJ2-3,15,TRBD2,NA,TGTGCCAGCAGCATAACTAGCGGGATCACAGATACGCAGTATTTT,CASSITSGITDTQYF
TRBV21-1,TRBJ2-1,15,NA,NA,TGTGCCAGCAGCAATCTAGCGGGGGAGGGAGATGAGCAGTTCTTC,CASSNLAGEGDEQFF
TRBV7-8,TRBJ2-3,18,TRBD2,NA,TGTGCCAGCAGCTTGCCTTCGACTAGCGGGCCCCGCACAGATACGCAGTATTTT,CASSLPSTSGPRTDTQYF
TRBV18,TRBJ2-1,15,NA,NA,TGTGCCAGCTCCCCCACGCCAGGGGGGATAGGTGAGCAGTTCTTC,CASSPTPGGIGEQFF
TRBV7-2,TRBJ1-2,14,NA,few,TGTGCCATCCAGACCCCGACTTTGGACTATGGCTACACCTTC,CAIQTPTLDYGYTF
TRBV12-3/TRBV12-4,TRBJ1-1,12,NA,NA,TGTGCCAGCAGTTTAGGTGGGATAGAAGCTTTCTTT,CASSLGGIEAFF
TRBV11-2,TRBJ1-4,15,TRBD1,NA,TGTGCCAGCAGCTCCAGACAGGGGACTAATGAAAAACTGTTTTTT,CASSSRQGTNEKLFF
TRBV9,TRBJ2-6,18,TRBD2,NA,TGTGCCAGCAGCGTAGGACTAGCGGGATCGGCTGGGGCCAACGTCCTGACTTTC,CASSVGLAGSAGANVLTF
TRBV11-2,TRBJ1-2,16,NA,NA,TGTGCCAGCAGCCCAACAGGGACTTGGGACTTCTATGGCTACACCTTC,CASSPTGTWDFYGYTF
TRBV19,TRBJ2-2,14,TRBD1,NA,TGTGCCAGTAGTCCTGGGACAGTCACCGGGGAGCTGTTTTTT,CASSPGTVTGELFF
TRBV27,TRBJ2-2,19,TRBD2,NA,TGTGCCAGCAGTTTAAACCTACCGGGACTAGCGGGAAGCCCCGGGGAGCTGTTTTTT,CASSLNLPGLAGSPGELFF
TRBV7-7,TRBJ2-7,16,TRBD1,once,TGTGCTAGCAGCTTAGGTTCCGGGACAGGGGCCCACGAGCAGTACTTC,CASSLGSGTGAHEQYF
TRBV20-1,TRBJ1-3,14,TRBD1,NA,TGCAGTGCTAGTGGGGGGACAGCTGGAAACACCATATATTTT,CSASGGTAGNTIYF
TRBV7-3,TRBJ2-7,14,NA,NA,TGTGCCAGCAGCTTACTTGGCGGCTCCTACGAGCAGTACTTC,CASSLLGGSYEQYF
TRBV7-3,TRBJ1-1,14,NA,NA,TGTGCCAGCAGCTTAGAACCGGACAGTCCCAGAGCTTTCTTT,CASSLEPDSPRAFF
TRBV2,TRBJ1-6,16,TRBD1,NA,TGTGCCAGCAGCCGGGACAGGGGCTCCTATAATTCACCCCTCCACTTT,CASSRDRGSYNSPLHF
TRBV6-5,TRBJ2-3,15,NA,NA,TGTGCCACCCTTTTACGGCCTTCCAGCACAGATACGCAGTATTTT,CATLLRPSSTDTQYF
TRBV7-2,TRBJ2-1,14,TRBD2,NA,TGTGCCAGCAGATCGGGACTAGACTACAATGAGCAGTTCTTC,CASRSGLDYNEQFF
TRBV11-2,TRBJ1-2,15,NA,NA,TGTGCCAGCAGTGTCGGATTGGGGAGGTCCTATGGCTACACCTTC,CASSVGLGRSYGYTF
TRBV7-2,TRBJ1-6,17,NA,NA,TGTGCCAGCAGCTTAGATTCGCTTGGCACCTATAATTCACCCCTCCACTTT,CASSLDSLGTYNSPLHF
TRBV4-1,TRBJ1-6,16,NA,NA,TGCGCCAGCTCCACGGACAGACGCTCCTATAATTCACCCCTCCACTTT,CASSTDRRSYNSPLHF
TRBV4-3,TRBJ2-7,14,TRBD2,NA,TGCGCCAGCAGCCAAGATAGGCGGGGGTACGAGCAGTACTTC,CASSQDRRGYEQYF
TRBV7-2,TRBJ1-2,15,NA,NA,TGTGCCAGCAGCCCACTCCAGGGCGGTGGGTATGGCTACACCTTC,CASSPLQGGGYGYTF
TRBV27,TRBJ2-7,14,NA,NA,TGTGCCAGCAGTCGGCGGGACGGGGGCTACGAGCAGTACTTC,CASSRRDGGYEQYF
TRBV5-6,TRBJ1-1,11,NA,NA,TGTGCCAGCAGCTTGGGGCAGGGAGCTTTCTTT,CASSLGQGAFF
TRBV6-1,TRBJ2-1,17,TRBD1,NA,TGTGCCAGCAGTGTTGGGTCCGGACAGGGATCCTTAGATGAGCAGTTCTTC,CASSVGSGQGSLDEQFF